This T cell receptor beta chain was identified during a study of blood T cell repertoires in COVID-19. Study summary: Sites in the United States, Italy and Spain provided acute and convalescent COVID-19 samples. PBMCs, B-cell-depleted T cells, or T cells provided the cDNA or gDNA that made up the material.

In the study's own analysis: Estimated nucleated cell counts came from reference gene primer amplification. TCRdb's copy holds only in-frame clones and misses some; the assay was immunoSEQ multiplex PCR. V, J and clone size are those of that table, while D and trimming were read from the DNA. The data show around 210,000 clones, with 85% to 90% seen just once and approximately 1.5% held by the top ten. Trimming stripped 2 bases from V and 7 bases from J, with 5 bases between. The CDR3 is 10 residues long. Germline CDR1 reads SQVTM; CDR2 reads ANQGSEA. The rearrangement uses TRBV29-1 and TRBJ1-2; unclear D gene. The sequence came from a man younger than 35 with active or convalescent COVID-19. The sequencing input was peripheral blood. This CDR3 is CSVEPGGYTF. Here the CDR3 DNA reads TGCAGCGTTGAACCAGGTGGCTACACCTTC.